The subject of this entry is one T cell receptor (beta chain). Its antigen is unknown. The donors gave bone marrow, and they were healthy. Although they were nominally healthy when sampled, donors likely had unrecorded immune exposures. This entry is derived from a study of cytomegalovirus exposure and HLA in healthy donors. General study results and limits: Follow-up analysis later connected one missense variant in DCLRE1C with trimming of TCR beta V- and J-genes. The authors later found most CMV-associated TCR beta chains appeared HLA-restricted.

PCR employed 60 Vbeta and 13 Jbeta primers. Generated by immunoSEQ multiplex PCR, the TCRdb table keeps only in-frame clones and is missing some. The table records some 120,000 clones, around 75% of them present only once. V lost 3 bases, J lost 4 bases, and 9 bases lay in between. Germline CDR1 and CDR2: SEHNR and FQNEAQ (reference sequence). The CDR3 runs to 13 residues. Specimen: PBMCs. This chain links TRBV7-9 with TRBJ1-2; D perhaps matches TRBD1 (5 bases). This sequence originates from a woman aged 45-65 years in good health and CMV-seropositive. The CDR3 region has the DNA TGTGCCAGCAGCTTGGGGGGGATCTATGGCTACACCTTC. Protein: CASSLGGIYGYTF.